This T cell receptor beta chain comes out of a study of blood T cells in healthy people across ages. The study's findings and limits: A roughly linear age-dependent decrease characterized TCR beta diversity per million T cells. Total diversity from one million sequenced T cells was likely underestimated.

It was ten milliliters of peripheral blood that were drawn from each donor. CDR3 length equals 15 residues. Unmatched junction bases numbered 7, after V lost 2 bases and J lost 4 bases. Germline V gene sequence: CDR1 DFQATT, CDR2 SNEGSKA (reference sequence). Using a J-beta primer mix together with a sample-barcoded 5' primer, a second PCR was run for roughly 7 to 11 cycles. Each TCR beta cDNA got a 12-nucleotide random molecular identifier. TCRdb re-derived calls from the 5' RACE reads in MiXCR, one entry per CDR3 protein. The sample lists around 780,000 distinct CDR3 sequences; approximately 53% were seen once. With respect to this clonotype: As yet, its antigen is unknown.

Specimen: blood. The gene calls are TRBV20-1 and TRBJ2-2; TRBD1 agrees at 7 bases. The TCR comes from a man aged 40-49 years in good health. The CDR3 DNA sequence: TGCAGTGCTAGAAGAACAGGGGTGGTCACCGGGGAGCTGTTTTTT. Its translation is CSARRTGVVTGELFF.